These T cell receptor beta chains were read from a single sample in a study of T cells in Graves' hyperthyroidism and ophthalmopathy. TCRdb re-called the multiplex PCR reads with MiXCR, one entry per CDR3 protein. This sample carries around 390,000 distinct CDR3 sequences, roughly 14% of them seen once, and the ten largest clones take around a fifth. The sample comprised blood. The receptors come from a woman aged 30 to 39 with Graves' ophthalmopathy. The CDR3 runs from the conserved cysteine through the conserved F or W. The order of the fields is V gene, J gene, D gene, clone size, CDR3 DNA, CDR3 protein. The D gene is left open where the match is weak. A clone size is listed for some rows: how often the clone was seen (once, few, many), or a class if it is expanded.

V gene: TRBV2; J gene: TRBJ2-5; D gene: -; clone size: many; CDR3 DNA: TGTGCCAGCAGTGAAAGAGGCACCGCCATCGAGACCCAGTACTTC; CDR3 protein: CASSERGTAIETQYF
V gene: TRBV20-1; J gene: TRBJ2-1; D gene: -; clone size: many; CDR3 DNA: TGCAGTGCTAGAGCTACCGGGAGTAGGGGCGATGGGGAGCAGTTCTTC; CDR3 protein: CSARATGSRGDGEQFF
V gene: TRBV9; J gene: TRBJ1-3; D gene: -; clone size: -; CDR3 DNA: TGTGCCAGCAGCGACAGACTCTCTGGAAACACCATATATTTT; CDR3 protein: CASSDRLSGNTIYF
V gene: TRBV20-1; J gene: TRBJ2-7; D gene: TRBD2; clone size: many; CDR3 DNA: TGCAGTGCTATGCGACTAGCGGGGGGCCTCTCGCCCTACGAGCAGTACTTC; CDR3 protein: CSAMRLAGGLSPYEQYF
V gene: TRBV2; J gene: TRBJ2-7; D gene: -; clone size: -; CDR3 DNA: TGTGCCAGCACGGGGGGGACAGTCTACGAGCAGTACTTC; CDR3 protein: CASTGGTVYEQYF
V gene: TRBV18; J gene: TRBJ2-1; D gene: -; clone size: many; CDR3 DNA: TGTGCCAGCTCACGAGGCGCCAGCTACAATGAGCAGTTCTTC; CDR3 protein: CASSRGASYNEQFF
V gene: TRBV2; J gene: TRBJ2-3; D gene: -; clone size: -; CDR3 DNA: TGTGCCAGCACGGGGCTATGGGCCACAGATACGCAGTATTTT; CDR3 protein: CASTGLWATDTQYF
V gene: TRBV28; J gene: TRBJ1-2; D gene: TRBD1; clone size: -; CDR3 DNA: TGTGCCAGCAATCAAAGACCGGGACAGGGGGATGGCGACACCTTC; CDR3 protein: CASNQRPGQGDGDTF
V gene: TRBV6-1; J gene: TRBJ2-1; D gene: -; clone size: -; CDR3 DNA: TGTGCCAGCCAAGACAATGAGCAGTTCTTC; CDR3 protein: CASQDNEQFF
V gene: TRBV7-9; J gene: TRBJ1-2; D gene: -; clone size: many; CDR3 DNA: TGTGCCAGCAGCCCTGGTTTGGGGGGCGCGATATCCTTCTATGGCTACACCTTC; CDR3 protein: CASSPGLGGAISFYGYTF
V gene: TRBV19; J gene: TRBJ2-2; D gene: TRBD2; clone size: -; CDR3 DNA: TGTGCCAGTAGTAAGACTAGCGGGAGTACCGGGGAGCTGTTTTTT; CDR3 protein: CASSKTSGSTGELFF
V gene: TRBV3-1; J gene: TRBJ1-1; D gene: -; clone size: many; CDR3 DNA: TGTGCCAGCAGCCAAGCGCTGGGCTTGAACACTGAAGCTTTCTTT; CDR3 protein: CASSQALGLNTEAFF
V gene: TRBV6-1; J gene: TRBJ1-5; D gene: TRBD1; clone size: -; CDR3 DNA: TGTGCCAGCAGAAAAGGACAGGGCAATCAGCCCCAGCATTTT; CDR3 protein: CASRKGQGNQPQHF
V gene: TRBV2; J gene: TRBJ2-5; D gene: -; clone size: many; CDR3 DNA: TGTGCCAGCAGTGCGGGGACGTGGGTAGAGACCCAGTACTTC; CDR3 protein: CASSAGTWVETQYF
V gene: TRBV7-9; J gene: TRBJ2-5; D gene: -; clone size: -; CDR3 DNA: TGTGCCAGCAGGGGAGAGGGGGAGGAGACCCAGTACTTC; CDR3 protein: CASRGEGEETQYF
V gene: TRBV3-1; J gene: TRBJ1-3; D gene: -; clone size: -; CDR3 DNA: TGTGCCAGCAGCAACCGACAGACCGCCCTGAACACCATATATTTT; CDR3 protein: CASSNRQTALNTIYF
V gene: TRBV20-1; J gene: TRBJ2-5; D gene: -; clone size: many; CDR3 DNA: TGCAGTGCTAGAGATCGGGTGGGGGGGCCGTCACGTTTTGAGACCCAGTACTTC; CDR3 protein: CSARDRVGGPSRFETQYF
V gene: TRBV7-9; J gene: TRBJ2-1; D gene: TRBD2; clone size: many; CDR3 DNA: TGTGCCAGCAGCGTACTAGCGGGGGGGCTGGATGAGCAGTTCTTC; CDR3 protein: CASSVLAGGLDEQFF
V gene: TRBV12-3/TRBV12-4; J gene: TRBJ2-1; D gene: -; clone size: -; CDR3 DNA: TGTGCCAGCACCTTAGGGGTGGAGGAGCAGTTCTTC; CDR3 protein: CASTLGVEEQFF
V gene: TRBV2; J gene: TRBJ2-1; D gene: -; clone size: many; CDR3 DNA: TGTGCCACGGTCGGCAATGAGCAGTTCTTC; CDR3 protein: CATVGNEQFF
V gene: TRBV28; J gene: TRBJ2-3; D gene: -; clone size: many; CDR3 DNA: TGTGCCAGCAGTTTTACGACCGGCACAGATACGCAGTATTTT; CDR3 protein: CASSFTTGTDTQYF
V gene: TRBV9; J gene: TRBJ2-7; D gene: TRBD2; clone size: -; CDR3 DNA: TGTGCCAGCAGCACTAGCGGGGGCCCTAAGGGGGAGCAGTACTTC; CDR3 protein: CASSTSGGPKGEQYF
V gene: TRBV30; J gene: TRBJ2-1; D gene: TRBD1; clone size: many; CDR3 DNA: TGTGCCTGGGACCGGGACAGGGGGAATGAGCAGTTCTTC; CDR3 protein: CAWDRDRGNEQFF
V gene: TRBV6-5; J gene: TRBJ1-6; D gene: -; clone size: few; CDR3 DNA: TGTGCCAGCAGTTACTCCTGGGAGAAACTCCACTTT; CDR3 protein: CASSYSWEKLHF
V gene: TRBV19; J gene: TRBJ2-1; D gene: TRBD2; clone size: -; CDR3 DNA: TGTGCCAGTAGGGGTAGCGGGGGGGCATACAATGAGCAGTTCTTC; CDR3 protein: CASRGSGGAYNEQFF
V gene: TRBV10-3; J gene: TRBJ1-1; D gene: -; clone size: few; CDR3 DNA: TGTGCCATCAGAGTAGACAGGAACACTGAAGCTTTCTTT; CDR3 protein: CAIRVDRNTEAFF
V gene: TRBV18; J gene: TRBJ2-5; D gene: -; clone size: -; CDR3 DNA: TGTGCCAGCTCACTGGCCGCTGGCAGGGAGGAGACCCAGTACTTC; CDR3 protein: CASSLAAGREETQYF
V gene: TRBV5-6; J gene: TRBJ1-6; D gene: -; clone size: many; CDR3 DNA: TGTGCCAGCAGCTCCCGGACCGCCTTTCACTCCTATAATTCACCCCTCCACTTT; CDR3 protein: CASSSRTAFHSYNSPLHF
V gene: TRBV9; J gene: TRBJ1-1; D gene: -; clone size: few; CDR3 DNA: TGTGCCAGCAGCGTAGGCCGCGAGACTGAAGCTTTCTTT; CDR3 protein: CASSVGRETEAFF